This TCR beta chain appears in the sequencing data of a study of OX40 agonist ivuxolimab in advanced cancers. Overall study results and limits: There was clonal expansion of CD4+ and CD8+ blood T cells by week 6 at 0.1 to 3.0 mg/kg.

On this clone: The antigen is not known.

Some clones are missing from TCRdb's copy, which holds only in-frame ones; the method was immunoSEQ multiplex PCR. The table includes more than 60,000 clones, around 80% detected once. V lost 0 bases and J lost 1; bases outside the gene matches: 5. Per the germline V gene, CDR1 is MNHEY and CDR2 is SVGAGI. CDR3 length equals 16 residues. Sequencing was performed on CD4+ or CD8+ T cells sorted from blood, taken in a trial of the OX40 agonist ivuxolimab. This sequence originates from an adult with an advanced solid tumor such as melanoma, head and neck, liver or kidney cancer. This chain connects TRBV6-5 to TRBJ1-2; TRBD1 matches 7 bases. The CDR3 loop is CASSYSGTALNYGYTF. The CDR3 nucleotides are TGTGCCAGCAGTTACTCGGGGACAGCCCTTAACTATGGCTACACCTTC.